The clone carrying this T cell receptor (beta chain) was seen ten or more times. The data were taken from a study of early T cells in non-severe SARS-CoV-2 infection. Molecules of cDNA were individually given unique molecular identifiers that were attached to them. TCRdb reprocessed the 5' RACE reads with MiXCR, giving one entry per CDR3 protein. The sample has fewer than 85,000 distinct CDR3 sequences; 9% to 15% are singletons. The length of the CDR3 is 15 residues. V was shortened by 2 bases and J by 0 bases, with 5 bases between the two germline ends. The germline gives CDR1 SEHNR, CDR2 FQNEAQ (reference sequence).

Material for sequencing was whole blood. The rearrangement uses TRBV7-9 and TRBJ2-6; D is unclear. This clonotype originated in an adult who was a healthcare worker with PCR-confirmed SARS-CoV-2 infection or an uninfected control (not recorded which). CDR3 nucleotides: TGTGCCAGCAGCTTAACCAACTCTGGGGCCAACGTCCTGACTTTC. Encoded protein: CASSLTNSGANVLTF. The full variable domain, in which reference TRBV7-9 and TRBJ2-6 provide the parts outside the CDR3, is DTGVSQNPRHKITKRGQNVTFRCDPISEHNRLYWYRQTLGQGPEFLTYFQNEAQLEKSRLLSDRFSAERPKGSFSTLEIQRTEQGDSAMYLCASSLTNSGANVLTFGAGSRLTVL.